The present T cell receptor (beta chain) was sequenced within a study of human T cells and chemical hapten exposure. The overall study: 0.01% DPC was applied to the upper back in patch tests, which were read at 6 days.

Concerning this clonotype itself: The antigen remains undetermined. The junction differs from germline at one of its ends, possibly a read error.

This CDR3 spans 13 amino acids. Germline assignment: CDR1 SGHTA and CDR2 FQGTGA. Whole-study results and caveats: Donor immune responses may differ from healthy people's, since all donors had alopecia.

Described time point: pre-sensitization, week 0. The treatment here: therapeutic diphenylcyclopropenone sensitization with weekly scalp DPC. RNA extraction used unfractionated whole blood as the source of total RNA. TCRdb re-called the RACE reads with MiXCR, one entry per CDR3 protein. The data hold about 42,000 distinct CDR3 sequences, with roughly 12% observed a single time. This TCR was recovered from a woman between 25 and 40 years old with alopecia areata. Some clones in this sample may be carry-over from other donors' samples. The chain carries TRBV7-3 and TRBJ2-5; tentatively, D is TRBD1 or TRBD2 (5 bases each). The material sequenced was whole blood, taken in connection with sensitization to the hapten diphenylcyclopropenone (DPC). The CDR3 region has the DNA TGTGCCAGCAGCTTGGGGACCAAAGACACCCAGTACTTC. It codes for CASSLGTKDTQYF.